This is a list of T cell receptor beta chains from one sample in a study of T-cell memory formation after mild COVID-19. TCRdb processed the 5' RACE reads anew with MiXCR; each CDR3 protein has one entry. The sample includes about 29,000 distinct CDR3 sequences, roughly 15% of them seen just once. Sequenced material: PBMCs or a T cell subset sorted from them (not recorded which). The receptor source for this set is an adult who had mild COVID-19 (a few samples of this study predate the infection). Cell type and time point are not known. CDR3s include the opening cysteine and the closing phenylalanine or tryptophan. A D gene is named only where the DNA matches it firmly. The size entry is marked missing in some rows and otherwise reads once, few, many or a size class.

TRBV15	TRBJ2-7	.	many	CATSRRVTGSEQYF	TGTGCCACCAGCAGACGAGTAACAGGGAGTGAGCAGTACTTC
TRBV19	TRBJ1-2	.	many	CASLRTGAGDGYTF	TGTGCCAGCCTCAGGACGGGGGCGGGTGATGGCTACACCTTC
TRBV28	TRBJ2-3	.	many	CASRGLISTDTQYF	TGTGCCAGCAGGGGGCTCATCAGCACAGATACGCAGTATTTT
TRBV11-1	TRBJ2-5	.	.	CASSRSRAQETQYF	TGTGCCAGCAGCCGATCGCGGGCCCAAGAGACCCAGTACTTC
TRBV6-2/TRBV6-3	TRBJ1-5	.	many	CASAPGLKIQPQHF	TGTGCCAGCGCTCCGGGCTTGAAAATCCAGCCCCAGCATTTT
TRBV6-6	TRBJ2-7	TRBD2	many	CASRFSGGGYEQYF	TGTGCCAGCAGGTTCAGCGGGGGGGGCTACGAGCAGTACTTC
TRBV10-3	TRBJ1-2	.	many	CASAAGDGYTF	TGTGCCAGCGCCGCGGGGGATGGCTACACCTTC
TRBV12-3/TRBV12-4	TRBJ2-7	.	many	CASSFSLGLDSYEQYF	TGTGCCAGCAGTTTCTCTCTGGGACTCGACTCCTACGAGCAGTACTTC
TRBV24-1	TRBJ2-1	.	medium-sized	CATSDLWVDEQFF	TGTGCCACCAGTGATTTGTGGGTGGATGAGCAGTTCTTC
TRBV24-1	TRBJ2-2	TRBD1	few	CATSDLRQGVTGELFF	TGTGCCACCAGTGATTTGCGACAGGGCGTTACCGGGGAGCTGTTTTTT
TRBV6-2/TRBV6-3	TRBJ1-1	.	many	CASSFIRVAEAFF	TGTGCCAGCAGTTTCATCAGGGTTGCTGAAGCTTTCTTT
TRBV9	TRBJ2-5	TRBD1	.	CASSVALGQQETQYF	TGTGCCAGCAGCGTAGCTTTGGGACAGCAAGAGACCCAGTACTTC
TRBV12-3/TRBV12-4	TRBJ2-3	.	many	CASSSSGAGRDTQYF	TGTGCCAGCAGTTCATCCGGGGCGGGGAGAGATACGCAGTATTTT
TRBV10-3	TRBJ2-2	.	many	CAIGSASSTGELFF	TGTGCCATTGGTTCAGCCTCAAGCACCGGGGAGCTGTTTTTT
TRBV6-5	TRBJ1-2	TRBD1	many	CASTGTGRKNGYTF	TGTGCCAGCACAGGGACAGGGAGGAAAAATGGCTACACCTTC
TRBV9	TRBJ1-1	.	.	CASSVGGRTEAFF	TGTGCCAGCAGCGTAGGGGGCCGCACTGAAGCTTTCTTT
TRBV18	TRBJ2-6	.	many	CASSPPVGSGANVLTF	TGTGCCAGCTCACCCCCCGTGGGCTCTGGGGCCAACGTCCTGACTTTC
TRBV7-3	TRBJ2-7	.	many	CASSLDGTYEQYF	TGTGCCAGCAGCTTGGACGGGACCTACGAGCAGTACTTC
TRBV4-1	TRBJ1-1	.	many	CASSQRGNLGAFF	TGCGCCAGCAGCCAAAGGGGGAATCTCGGGGCTTTCTTT
TRBV30	TRBJ2-3	.	many	CAWSGTSPDTQYF	TGTGCCTGGAGTGGGACGAGTCCAGATACGCAGTATTTT
TRBV20-1	TRBJ2-1	TRBD2	many	CSASGGASYNEQFF	TGCAGTGCTAGCGGGGGGGCTTCCTACAATGAGCAGTTCTTC
TRBV3-1	TRBJ1-3	.	.	CASSQGRVTGDTIYF	TGTGCCAGCAGCCAAGGTCGGGTGACTGGAGACACCATATATTTT
TRBV7-2	TRBJ2-1	.	.	CASSGRHNEQFF	TGTGCCAGCAGTGGACGGCACAATGAGCAGTTCTTC
TRBV7-2	TRBJ2-5	.	many	CASSLARETQYF	TGTGCCAGCAGCTTAGCCCGGGAGACCCAGTACTTC
TRBV6-5	TRBJ2-1	.	many	CASRIGVVSYNEQFF	TGTGCCAGCCGTATAGGGGTAGTCTCCTACAATGAGCAGTTCTTC
TRBV12-3/TRBV12-4	TRBJ1-6	TRBD1	medium-sized	CASSQRTGANSPLHF	TGTGCCAGCAGTCAGCGGACAGGGGCTAACTCACCCCTCCACTTT
TRBV5-1	TRBJ2-7	.	many	CASSTLGSGTPGGEQYF	TGCGCCAGCAGCACTCTCGGATCCGGGACACCTGGTGGCGAGCAGTACTTC
TRBV19	TRBJ2-2	.	many	CASSNFGGVDTGELFF	TGTGCCAGTAGTAATTTCGGGGGAGTCGACACCGGGGAGCTGTTTTTT
TRBV1	TRBJ2-7	.	.	CTSSQEGLAGEYEQYF	TGCACCAGCAGCCAAGAGGGACTAGCGGGAGAATACGAGCAGTACTTC
TRBV25-1	TRBJ2-3	TRBD1	many	CASSVRQGAGNTQYF	TGTGCCAGCAGTGTCCGACAGGGGGCTGGGAATACGCAGTATTTT
TRBV4-3	TRBJ2-3	.	many	CASSQDSQRTDTQYF	TGCGCCAGCAGCCAAGACTCACAGCGTACAGATACGCAGTATTTT
TRBV15	TRBJ2-3	.	.	CATSRPQGQLFTSDTQYF	TGTGCCACCAGCAGACCACAAGGACAGCTCTTTACGTCAGATACGCAGTATTTT
TRBV30	TRBJ2-5	TRBD1	.	CAWAAGGQTQYF	TGTGCCTGGGCCGCAGGGGGACAGACCCAGTACTTC
TRBV7-9	TRBJ2-7	TRBD1	many	CASSLSDRLQQYF	TGTGCCAGCAGCTTATCGGACAGGCTACAGCAGTACTTC
TRBV7-8	TRBJ2-7	.	once	CASSFARGIDEQYF	TGTGCCAGCAGCTTCGCTAGAGGGATCGACGAGCAGTACTTC
TRBV29-1	TRBJ2-7	TRBD1	many	CSVSLTGVQEEQYF	TGCAGCGTTTCGTTGACAGGGGTGCAAGAAGAGCAGTACTTC
TRBV30	TRBJ2-1	TRBD2	many	CAWSALGLALHEQFF	TGTGCCTGGAGTGCGTTGGGACTAGCTCTACATGAGCAGTTCTTC
TRBV5-5	TRBJ2-3	TRBD1	many	CASSLRIAGGITDTQYF	TGTGCCAGCAGCTTGCGAATCGCAGGGGGTATCACAGATACGCAGTATTTT
TRBV24-1	TRBJ1-2	.	many	CATSAPAGEGDYGYTF	TGTGCCACCAGTGCCCCGGCAGGGGAAGGGGACTATGGCTACACCTTC
TRBV5-1	TRBJ2-3	.	many	CASSLGSPSGRDTQYF	TGCGCCAGCAGCTTGGGATCCCCCTCCGGGAGAGATACGCAGTATTTT
TRBV11-2	TRBJ1-5	TRBD1	.	CASSVGTGGQPQHF	TGTGCCAGCAGCGTAGGGACAGGGGGACAGCCCCAGCATTTT
TRBV5-1	TRBJ2-5	TRBD2	.	CASSSTGTSLWETQYF	TGCGCCAGCAGCTCGACCGGGACTAGCTTGTGGGAGACCCAGTACTTC
TRBV9	TRBJ1-1	.	.	CASTSGGHLNTEAFF	TGTGCCAGCACCTCTGGGGGACACCTGAACACTGAAGCTTTCTTT
TRBV7-6	TRBJ1-4	.	many	CASSGQPPSNEKLFF	TGTGCCAGCAGCGGACAGCCCCCATCTAATGAAAAACTGTTTTTT
TRBV11-3	TRBJ2-3	.	many	CASSLGRADTQYF	TGTGCCAGCAGCTTAGGAAGGGCAGATACGCAGTATTTT
TRBV18	TRBJ2-1	.	.	CASSPQTGTDPYNEQFF	TGTGCCAGCTCACCTCAGACCGGGACGGATCCCTACAATGAGCAGTTCTTC
TRBV12-3/TRBV12-4	TRBJ2-3	TRBD2	many	CASSPQAGGTDTQYF	TGTGCCTCCTCGCCCCAGGCGGGGGGCACAGATACGCAGTATTTT
TRBV7-2	TRBJ2-2	TRBD1	.	CASSSGQGATGELFF	TGTGCCAGCAGTTCGGGACAGGGGGCCACCGGGGAGCTGTTTTTT
TRBV7-9	TRBJ1-4	.	many	CASSFGSANEKLFF	TGTGCCAGCAGCTTCGGGTCTGCTAATGAAAAACTGTTTTTT
TRBV5-1	TRBJ1-6	.	many	CASSLQGGSSPLHF	TGCGCCAGCAGCTTGCAGGGTGGAAGTTCACCCCTCCACTTT